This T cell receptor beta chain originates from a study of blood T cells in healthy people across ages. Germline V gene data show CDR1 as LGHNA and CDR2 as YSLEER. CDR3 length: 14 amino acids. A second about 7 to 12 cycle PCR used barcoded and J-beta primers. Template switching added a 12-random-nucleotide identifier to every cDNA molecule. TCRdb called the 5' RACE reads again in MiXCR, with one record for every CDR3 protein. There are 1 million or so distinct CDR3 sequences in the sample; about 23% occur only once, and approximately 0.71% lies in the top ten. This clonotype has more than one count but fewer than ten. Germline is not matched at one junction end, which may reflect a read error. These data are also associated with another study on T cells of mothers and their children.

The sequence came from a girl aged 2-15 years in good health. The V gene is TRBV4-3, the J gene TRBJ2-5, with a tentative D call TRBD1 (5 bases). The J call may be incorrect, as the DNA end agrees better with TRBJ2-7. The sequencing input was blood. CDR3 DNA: TGTGCCAGCAGCCAAGATTACAGGACCTACGAGCAGTACTTC. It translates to CASSQDYRTYEQYF.